Below are 27 T cell receptor beta chains sequenced from a single sample in a study of Ad26.COV2.S vaccination and SARS-CoV-2 variants. Profiled with immunoSEQ multiplex PCR; TCRdb holds only in-frame clones, not every one. The repertoire has hundreds of thousands of clones, more than 80% of them found once; the top ten carry 10% to 15%. Treatment defined: some 20 received Ad26.COV2.S at low or high dose, single or two shots; roughly 5 received placebo; per-sample allocation not given. The samples date from day 63 after the first vaccine or placebo injection. The sequencing used peripheral blood, collected in a trial of Ad26.COV2.S vaccine versus placebo. All receptors come from a person aged 18-60 years who received the Ad26.COV2.S COVID-19 vaccine or a placebo.

To note about this clone: Other DNA variants within this sample encode the same CDR3. The rearrangement uses TRBV28 and TRBJ2-6; D is perhaps TRBD1 or TRBD2 (5 bases each). Deletions cut 1 base from V and 4 bases from J, with 8 bases between. CDR1 is MDHEN, CDR2 SYDVKM, per germline. The CDR3 is 15 amino acids. The CDR3 DNA sequence: TGTGCCAGCAGTTTATCCGGGGCCGGGGCCAACGTCCTGACTTTC. Translation: CASSLSGAGANVLTF.

The CDR3 coding sequence is TGTGCCAGCAGCTTGGCCCTTAACAGGGGTGAGGAGGGCAATCAGCCCCAGCATTTT. Translating gives CASSLALNRGEEGNQPQHF. The V call is TRBV5-8, the J call TRBJ1-5, with 7 bases aligning to TRBD1. Germline values: CDR1 SGHTS, CDR2 YDEGEE. The CDR3 totals 19 residues. Trimming cost V 0 bases and J 2 bases; bases outside gene matches: 14.

The chain carries TRBV7-9 and TRBJ1-1; maybe TRBD1 (5 bases). From germline, CDR1 is SEHNR and CDR2 FQNEAQ (reference sequence). The CDR3 sequence is 11 residues long. The germline V and J ends were trimmed by 10 bases and 4 bases, with 10 bases remaining between them. CDR3 coding DNA: TGTGCCACCCGAGGGGTCACTGAAGCTTTCTTT. Its protein product is CATRGVTEAFF.

The rearrangement joins TRBV7-6 to TRBJ2-3, with D possibly called TRBD1 or TRBD2 (5 bases each). Trimming stripped 1 base from V and 2 bases from J, with 10 bases between. The CDR3 consists of 15 residues. Germline loops: CDR1 SGHVS, CDR2 FNYEAQ. Written as DNA, the CDR3 is TGTGCCAGCAGCTTAGATCTAGGGACCACAGATACGCAGTATTTT. It codes for CASSLDLGTTDTQYF.

This clone was found once. The rearrangement uses TRBV19 and TRBJ2-7; 7 bases are a match to TRBD1. Germline V gives CDR1 LNHDA, CDR2 SQIVND (reference sequence). The trim removed 7 bases at V and 4 bases at J, leaving 10 bases unmatched. The CDR3 loop spans 14 amino acids. CDR3 loop: CASTPTGSIYEQYF. CDR3 DNA sequence: TGTGCCAGTACCCCGACAGGGTCGATTTACGAGCAGTACTTC.

This sequence joins TRBV6-1 and TRBJ2-1; TRBD2 aligns across 16 bases. Germline values: CDR1 MNHNS, CDR2 SASEGT. The V segment lost 1 base and the J segment 3 bases; nucleotides outside the gene matches: 6. The CDR3 sequence is 19 residues long. In DNA, the CDR3 is TGTGCCAGCAGTGAAGGGGGGGGACTAGCGGGAGGGCTCTACAATGAGCAGTTCTTC. Its protein is CASSEGGGLAGGLYNEQFF.

As for this clone: Within the sample, other DNA sequences also encode this same CDR3. This chain links TRBV28 with TRBJ2-5; D might be TRBD2 (6 bases). The CDR3 is 13 residues long. Germline CDR1 and CDR2: MDHEN and SYDVKM. Trimming removed 5 bases from V and 2 bases from J, with 9 bases in between. In DNA, the CDR3 is TGTGCCAGCAGTAGGACTATTCAAGAGACCCAGTACTTC. Its translation: CASSRTIQETQYF.

This clone has just one count. The genes are TRBV7-9 and TRBJ2-3, with D possibly matching TRBD1 (5 bases). This CDR3 has 15 residues. Trimming took off 4 bases at V and 2 bases at J, with 13 bases between the two ends. The V gene's germline CDR1 is SEHNR and CDR2 FQNEAQ (reference sequence). CDR3 nucleotide sequence: TGTGCCAGCAGCTCATCTTCGACAGCCACAGATACGCAGTATTTT. Translated, it gives CASSSSSTATDTQYF.

J is TRBJ1-1 and V is TRBV14; possible D gene TRBD1, 6 bases. Trimming removed 4 bases from V and 0 bases from J, with 24 bases in between. The CDR3 sequence is 19 residues long. CDR1 and CDR2 from the germline V gene are SGHDN and FVKESK. In nucleotides, the CDR3 is TGTGCCAGCAGCCCATCCCCCCAAGACAGGTTGGGCATGAACACTGAAGCTTTCTTT. It codes for CASSPSPQDRLGMNTEAFF.

The rearrangement joins TRBV18 to TRBJ2-6, with 8 bases that match TRBD2. This CDR3 has 19 amino acids. With V trimmed by 3 bases and J by 1 base, 11 bases remained unmatched. CDR1 is KGHSH, CDR2 LQKENI, per germline. In DNA form, the CDR3 reads TGTGCCAGCTCACCCATAAACAGCGGGAGTGGGTCTGGGGCCAACGTCCTGACTTTC. It is translated as CASSPINSGSGSGANVLTF.

The rearrangement uses TRBV5-1 and TRBJ2-7; TRBD2 matches at 9 bases. The germline gives CDR1 SGHRS, CDR2 YFSETQ. The CDR3 totals 15 residues. V shed 1 base and J 2 bases; nucleotides not matched to a gene: 4. The CDR3 nucleotides read TGCGCCAGCAGCTTGAGCTCTAGCGGGGCCTACGAGCAGTACTTC. Translating it yields CASSLSSSGAYEQYF.

The CDR3 DNA sequence: TGTGCCAGCAGCTTACTCATGGCCGACTACTATGGCTACACCTTC. Its protein product is CASSLLMADYYGYTF. The chain joins TRBV11-2 to TRBJ1-2; D unclear. Trimming stripped 2 bases from V and 3 bases from J, with 13 bases between. This CDR3 is 15 amino acids long. Germline lookup yields CDR1 SGHAT and CDR2 FQNNGV.

This clone was seen more than once but under ten times. The gene calls are TRBV3-1 (or the pseudogene TRBV3-2) and TRBJ2-2, with 7 bases fitting TRBD1. The CDR3 loop spans 14 amino acids. Germline V lookup: CDR1 LGHDT, CDR2 YNNKEL (reference sequence). J lost 9 bases, V lost 0 bases, and 4 bases had no gene match. The CDR3 DNA sequence: TGTGCCAGCAGCCAAGATCGAGGGGGCCGGGAGCTGTTTTTT. This gives the protein CASSQDRGGRELFF.

This clone has only a few counts. The chain links TRBV5-4 to TRBJ2-3, with TRBD2 matching over 8 bases. Trimming at V came to 4 bases and at J to 0 bases, leaving 4 bases not matched to a gene. The CDR3 sequence is 15 residues long. Germline assignment: CDR1 SGHNT and CDR2 YYREEE (reference sequence). In DNA, the CDR3 is TGTGCCAGCAGCCGGACTAGCAGTAGCACAGATACGCAGTATTTT. The encoded protein is CASSRTSSSTDTQYF.

The chain uses TRBV7-9 and TRBJ2-7; D is undetermined. Germline CDR1 is SEHNR and CDR2 is FQNEAQ (reference sequence). This CDR3 comprises 14 residues. The germline V and J ends were trimmed by 0 bases and 3 bases, with 9 bases remaining between them. The CDR3 DNA follows: TGTGCCAGCAGCTTAGCGTCAGGCCTCTACGAGCAGTACTTC. As protein: CASSLASGLYEQYF.

This chain uses TRBV12-5 with TRBJ2-3; no clear D. The CDR3 sequence is 13 residues long. Germline CDR1 reads LGHNT; CDR2 reads FRNRAP. Trimming removed 0 bases at V and 5 bases at J, with 6 bases between. CDR3 sequence: CASGLVPGDTQYF. CDR3 coding DNA: TGTGCTAGTGGTTTGGTACCTGGAGATACGCAGTATTTT.

This clone was counted between two and nine times. V and J are TRBV11-2 and TRBJ1-1, with 10 bases fitting TRBD1. The junction had 7 bases not matched to a gene; V was cut back by 1 base and J by 8 bases. Looked up from germline, CDR1 is SGHAT and CDR2 is FQNNGV. The CDR3 is 15 amino acids. This chain's CDR3 is CASSLGQGAEQEAFF. For the CDR3, the DNA is TGTGCCAGCAGCTTAGGACAGGGGGCGGAACAGGAAGCTTTCTTT. The entire variable domain, with the rest obtained from reference TRBV11-2 and TRBJ1-1, is as follows: EAGVAQSPRYKIIEKRQSVAFWCNPISGHATLYWYQQILGQGPKLLIQFQNNGVVDDSQLPKDRFSAERLKGVDSTLKIQPAKLEDSAVYLCASSLGQGAEQEAFFGQGTRLTVV.

V usage is TRBV2 and J usage is TRBJ1-5; perhaps TRBD1 as D (6 bases). The CDR3 length is 15 residues. V lost 6 bases, J lost 3 bases, and 15 bases lay in between. CDR1 and CDR2 (germline): SNHLY, FYNNEI. The CDR3 is CASSTRQANNQPQHF. The DNA for the CDR3 is TGTGCCAGCAGCACAAGACAGGCGAACAATCAGCCCCAGCATTTT.

The V gene is TRBV28, the J gene TRBJ2-1; D unclear. Germline assignment: CDR1 MDHEN and CDR2 SYDVKM. This CDR3 is 12 amino acids long. V gave up 6 bases and J gave up 7 bases, with 10 bases separating them. The CDR3 DNA reads TGTGCCAGCAGCTCCTTAATAAATGAGCAGTTCTTC. Translating it yields CASSSLINEQFF. The complete variable domain, with remaining parts taken from reference TRBV28 and TRBJ2-1, reads DVKVTQSSRYLVKRTGEKVFLECVQDMDHENMFWYRQDPGLGLRLIYFSYDVKMKEKGDIPEGYSVSREKKERFSLILESASTNQTSMYLCASSSLINEQFFGPGTRLTVL.

This chain uses TRBV6-4 with TRBJ2-1; TRBD2 matches 12 bases. V was clipped by 7 bases and J by 8 bases; unmatched bases: 6. The CDR3 has 14 amino acids. Germline CDR1 MRHNA, CDR2 SNTAGT. CDR3 region: CASKKTSGSYEQFF. The CDR3 nucleotides are TGTGCCAGCAAAAAGACTAGCGGGAGTTATGAGCAGTTCTTC.

The chain carries TRBV3-1 (or the pseudogene TRBV3-2) and TRBJ2-3; D is ambiguous. Germline V gene data show CDR1 as LGHDT and CDR2 as YNNKEL (reference sequence). The CDR3 totals 14 residues. Trimming pared 1 base from V and 6 bases from J, leaving 11 bases between. The DNA of the CDR3 is TGTGCCAGCAGCCAAGGACTTCGTCCCGATACGCAGTATTTT. It is translated as CASSQGLRPDTQYF.

The chain employs TRBV5-4 and TRBJ2-1; D possibly corresponds to TRBD1 (6 bases). This CDR3 has 15 residues. Germline V lookup: CDR1 SGHNT, CDR2 YYREEE (reference sequence). V was shortened by 2 bases and J by 4 bases, with 13 bases between the two germline ends. The chain's CDR3 is CASSFDSQGYNEQFF. CDR3 nucleotides: TGTGCCAGCAGCTTCGACTCTCAGGGGTACAATGAGCAGTTCTTC.

The chain is built from TRBV27 and TRBJ1-5, with TRBD1 as a possible D gene (5 bases). Germline values: CDR1 MNHEY, CDR2 SMNVEV (reference sequence). The CDR3 is 13 amino acids. V was trimmed by 4 bases and J by 3 bases, leaving 7 bases between them. CDR3 in DNA: TGTGCCAGCAGTTCGGACACCAATCAGCCCCAGCATTTT. This sequence encodes CASSSDTNQPQHF.

Note on this clone: Additional DNA sequences in this sample encode the identical CDR3. CDR3 amino acids: CASSLGTGYNEQFF. The CDR3 DNA follows: TGTGCCAGTAGTCTTGGGACGGGATACAATGAGCAGTTCTTC. The chain combines TRBV19 with TRBJ2-1; the D call may be TRBD1 or TRBD2 (5 bases each). Trimming removed 5 bases at V and 4 bases at J, with 12 bases between. The CDR3 spans 14 residues. The germline CDR1 and CDR2 sequences are LNHDA and SQIVND (reference sequence).

This clone has only a few counts. The chain carries TRBV5-1 and TRBJ2-7, with TRBD1 identical over 7 bases. Germline V lookup: CDR1 SGHRS, CDR2 YFSETQ. The CDR3 consists of 14 residues. V lost 0 bases, J lost 7 bases, and 7 bases stayed unmatched. In DNA, the CDR3 is TGCGCCAGCAGCTTGGACAGGGGCGCCGGGGAGCAGTACTTC. Its protein is CASSLDRGAGEQYF.

The rearrangement links TRBV28 to TRBJ1-2; TRBD1 matches 7 bases. V was clipped by 4 bases and J by 4 bases; unmatched bases: 3. This CDR3 region has 13 residues. Germline V gene sequence: CDR1 MDHEN, CDR2 SYDVKM. The CDR3, as DNA: TGTGCCAGCAGTTCGACAGGGATCTATGGCTACACCTTC. Translating gives CASSSTGIYGYTF.

The chain is built from TRBV27 and TRBJ2-3, with TRBD2 identical over 10 bases. This CDR3 has 17 amino acids. V gave up 2 bases and J gave up 3 bases; unmatched junction bases: 8. The germline CDR1 and CDR2 sequences are MNHEY and SMNVEV (reference sequence). Here the CDR3 DNA reads TGTGCCAGCAGTTTAGGCCCTAGCGGGAGATCGACAGATACGCAGTATTTT. It is translated as CASSLGPSGRSTDTQYF.